Included here is one T cell receptor beta chain sequence, with context. The sample originates from a study of beta chain features in type 1 diabetes. Study-level information: Age, gender and cell yields were alike across patients and healthy donors.

Since all of the isolated RNA was reverse transcribed, expressed TCRB transcripts were what got sequenced. TCRdb keeps only in-frame clones here, not all; method: immunoSEQ multiplex PCR. The table lists about 260,000 clones, over 65% of them singletons. Every donor had blood drawn once into heparin, around 120 mL on average. The authors sorted CD4+ naive, central memory, regulatory and stem cell-like memory cells via CD45RO/CCR7/CD25/CD127/CD95/CD27. Once sorted, every population was more than 95% pure. The germline CDR1 and CDR2 sequences are SGHTA and FQGNSA. Germline trimming cut 8 bases from V and 5 bases from J; bases unmatched to any gene: 7. The CDR3 extends over 14 amino acids.

What was sequenced was naive CD4+ T cells from blood. This clonotype was sampled from a man aged 30-40 years in good health. The chain has TRBV7-2 and TRBJ2-7; 12 nucleotides match TRBD2. This chain's CDR3 is CASGLAGGPHEQYF. In DNA, the CDR3 is TGTGCCAGCGGGCTAGCGGGAGGGCCCCACGAGCAGTACTTC. The full variable domain, its missing parts supplied by reference TRBV7-2 and TRBJ2-7, is GAGVSQSPSNKVTEKGKDVELRCDPISGHTALYWYRQSLGQGLEFLIYFQGNSAPDKSGLPSDRFSAERTGGSVSTLTIQRTQQEDSAVYLCASGLAGGPHEQYFGPGTRLTVT.